Listed below are T cell receptor beta chains from one sample, sequenced in a study of T-cell memory formation after mild COVID-19. MiXCR, run by TCRdb on the 5' RACE reads, gives a single entry per CDR3 protein. Among under 300,000 distinct CDR3 sequences listed, around 15% were seen once. The sequenced sample was PBMCs or a T cell subset sorted from them (not recorded which). All receptors come from a man in his late teens or twenties who had mild COVID-19 (a few samples of this study predate the infection). Cell type and time point are not known. Each CDR3 is given with its conserved first and last residue. Fields, in order: clone size, V gene, D gene, CDR3 length, J gene, CDR3 protein, CDR3 DNA. The D gene is left open where the match is weak. The listing skips clone size in some rows; elsewhere it reads once, few, many or a size class.

size: few
V: TRBV6-6
D: .
length: 15
J: TRBJ1-5
CDR3: CASTQALVGNQPQHF
DNA: TGTGCCAGCACTCAGGCTTTGGTTGGCAATCAGCCCCAGCATTTT

size: many
V: TRBV7-2
D: TRBD2
length: 13
J: TRBJ2-7
CDR3: CASSLQRGNEQYF
DNA: TGTGCCAGCAGCCTCCAGCGGGGGAACGAGCAGTACTTC

size: .
V: TRBV10-3
D: .
length: 12
J: TRBJ1-1
CDR3: CAINQQGTEAFF
DNA: TGTGCCATCAATCAACAGGGAACTGAAGCTTTCTTT

size: many
V: TRBV6-5
D: .
length: 15
J: TRBJ1-6
CDR3: CASSYDRGANSPLHF
DNA: TGTGCCAGCAGTTACGATCGAGGGGCTAATTCACCCCTCCACTTT

size: few
V: TRBV6-2/TRBV6-3
D: .
length: 11
J: TRBJ2-5
CDR3: CASTAGKTQYF
DNA: TGTGCCAGCACGGCGGGAAAGACCCAGTACTTC

size: .
V: TRBV7-2
D: .
length: 12
J: TRBJ1-2
CDR3: CASSFEVYGYTF
DNA: TGTGCCAGCAGCTTCGAGGTCTATGGCTACACCTTC

size: .
V: TRBV11-2
D: .
length: 13
J: TRBJ2-4
CDR3: CASSLAGSRPQYF
DNA: TGTGCCAGCAGCTTAGCGGGGAGTAGGCCTCAGTACTTC

size: .
V: TRBV5-6
D: .
length: 13
J: TRBJ1-4
CDR3: CASSFGTEVKLFF
DNA: TGTGCCAGCAGCTTCGGCACGGAGGTAAAACTGTTTTTT

size: .
V: TRBV6-5
D: .
length: 17
J: TRBJ2-5
CDR3: CASSYTYGGLRQETQYF
DNA: TGTGCCAGCAGTTACACTTACGGGGGGCTTAGGCAAGAGACCCAGTACTTC

size: .
V: TRBV2
D: TRBD1
length: 14
J: TRBJ2-5
CDR3: CASRTGTGGETQYF
DNA: TGTGCCAGCAGGACCGGGACAGGAGGAGAGACCCAGTACTTC

size: .
V: TRBV6-5
D: .
length: 13
J: TRBJ1-5
CDR3: CASSSPGNQPQHF
DNA: TGTGCCAGCAGTTCTCCAGGGAATCAGCCCCAGCATTTT

size: many
V: TRBV5-1
D: .
length: 17
J: TRBJ2-1
CDR3: CASSRVLTGSSYNEQFF
DNA: TGCGCCAGCAGCCGCGTACTGACAGGAAGCTCCTACAATGAGCAGTTCTTC

size: few
V: TRBV6-5
D: .
length: 11
J: TRBJ2-2
CDR3: CASSTRESMFF
DNA: TGTGCCAGCTCAACCCGGGAGTCAATGTTTTTT

size: .
V: TRBV12-3/TRBV12-4
D: .
length: 12
J: TRBJ1-1
CDR3: CASSPRELGAFF
DNA: TGTGCCAGCAGCCCGAGGGAATTGGGAGCTTTCTTT

size: few
V: TRBV18
D: .
length: 13
J: TRBJ2-4
CDR3: CASSSTGKNIQYF
DNA: TGTGCCAGCTCATCCACAGGGAAAAACATTCAGTACTTC

size: few
V: TRBV9
D: .
length: 16
J: TRBJ1-1
CDR3: CASSFSIDPGDTEAFF
DNA: TGTGCCAGCAGCTTTAGCATCGACCCAGGGGACACTGAAGCTTTCTTT

size: .
V: TRBV5-1
D: TRBD1
length: 14
J: TRBJ2-1
CDR3: CASSRDRGQGEQFF
DNA: TGCGCCAGCAGCCGGGACAGGGGGCAGGGTGAGCAGTTCTTC

size: .
V: TRBV19
D: TRBD1
length: 14
J: TRBJ1-2
CDR3: CASSTTDRYYGYTF
DNA: TGTGCCAGTAGTACCACGGACAGGTACTATGGCTACACCTTC

size: .
V: TRBV4-3
D: .
length: 13
J: TRBJ2-7
CDR3: CASSQDSSYEQYF
DNA: TGCGCCAGCAGCCAAGACTCCTCCTACGAGCAGTACTTC

size: many
V: TRBV11-2
D: TRBD1
length: 16
J: TRBJ1-2
CDR3: CASSLDGGTGAYGYTF
DNA: TGTGCCAGCAGCTTAGATGGGGGGACAGGGGCCTATGGCTACACCTTC

size: few
V: TRBV7-3
D: .
length: 15
J: TRBJ2-2
CDR3: CASSSLGRNTGELFF
DNA: TGTGCCAGCAGCTCGCTGGGGAGGAACACCGGGGAGCTGTTTTTT

size: .
V: TRBV10-3
D: .
length: 12
J: TRBJ2-3
CDR3: CAIGVGTDTQYF
DNA: TGTGCCATCGGTGTTGGCACAGATACGCAGTATTTT

size: once
V: TRBV18
D: .
length: 14
J: TRBJ2-5
CDR3: CASSRSVNQETQYF
DNA: TGTGCCAGCTCCCGTTCAGTGAACCAAGAGACCCAGTACTTC

size: many
V: TRBV3-1
D: TRBD2
length: 19
J: TRBJ2-5
CDR3: CASSLGGWTSGREQETQYF
DNA: TGTGCCAGCAGCCTTGGCGGGTGGACTAGCGGGCGTGAACAAGAGACCCAGTACTTC

size: few
V: TRBV12-3/TRBV12-4
D: .
length: 13
J: TRBJ2-2
CDR3: CASSFWVGGELFF
DNA: TGTGCCAGCAGTTTCTGGGTCGGCGGGGAGCTGTTTTTT

size: few
V: TRBV7-8
D: .
length: 14
J: TRBJ2-3
CDR3: CASSAAPRVDTQYF
DNA: TGTGCCAGCAGCGCCGCCCCCAGGGTAGATACGCAGTATTTT

size: .
V: TRBV24-1
D: TRBD1
length: 18
J: TRBJ2-2
CDR3: CATSETTGGGWNTGELFF
DNA: TGTGCCACCAGTGAAACGACAGGGGGCGGATGGAACACCGGGGAGCTGTTTTTT

size: .
V: TRBV18
D: TRBD2
length: 12
J: TRBJ2-7
CDR3: CASSGGRDEQYF
DNA: TGTGCCAGCTCAGGAGGGAGGGACGAGCAGTACTTC

size: few
V: TRBV5-5
D: .
length: 12
J: TRBJ2-7
CDR3: CASSLDVGEQYF
DNA: TGTGCCAGCAGCTTGGACGTTGGCGAGCAGTACTTC

size: .
V: TRBV11-1
D: TRBD2
length: 15
J: TRBJ2-3
CDR3: CASSLDGGAGDTQYF
DNA: TGTGCCAGCAGCTTAGACGGGGGGGCCGGAGATACGCAGTATTTT

size: .
V: TRBV6-9
D: .
length: 16
J: TRBJ2-5
CDR3: CASSSRGRGDQETQYF
DNA: TGTGCCAGCAGTTCTCGTGGTAGGGGGGATCAAGAGACCCAGTACTTC

size: .
V: TRBV29-1
D: .
length: 17
J: TRBJ2-5
CDR3: CSVEEGVAGGYQETQYF
DNA: TGCAGCGTTGAAGAGGGGGTTGCCGGGGGATACCAAGAGACCCAGTACTTC

size: few
V: TRBV7-9
D: TRBD1
length: 17
J: TRBJ2-1
CDR3: CASSLLAGTGYHNEQFF
DNA: TGTGCCAGCAGCTTATTAGCCGGGACAGGGTACCACAATGAGCAGTTCTTC

size: .
V: TRBV18
D: .
length: 14
J: TRBJ2-4
CDR3: CASSPRVGKNIQYF
DNA: TGTGCCAGCTCACCAAGGGTGGGCAAAAACATTCAGTACTTC

size: .
V: TRBV29-1
D: .
length: 13
J: TRBJ2-5
CDR3: CSVEKDFKETQYF
DNA: TGCAGCGTTGAAAAGGACTTTAAAGAGACCCAGTACTTC

size: few
V: TRBV28
D: .
length: 15
J: TRBJ1-5
CDR3: CASTPGTALGQPQHF
DNA: TGTGCCAGCACCCCGGGAACCGCACTCGGGCAGCCCCAGCATTTT

size: .
V: TRBV27
D: TRBD2
length: 16
J: TRBJ2-3
CDR3: CASKTGWRGGPDTQYF
DNA: TGTGCCAGCAAGACAGGGTGGCGGGGGGGGCCAGATACGCAGTATTTT

size: few
V: TRBV6-1
D: .
length: 14
J: TRBJ1-5
CDR3: CASSEGQSNQPQHF
DNA: TGTGCCAGCAGTGAAGGACAGAGCAATCAGCCCCAGCATTTT

size: .
V: TRBV12-3/TRBV12-4
D: .
length: 13
J: TRBJ1-2
CDR3: CASSSPGGISYTF
DNA: TGTGCCAGCAGCTCCCCGGGCGGCATCAGCTACACCTTC

size: few
V: TRBV6-6
D: .
length: 20
J: TRBJ2-6
CDR3: CASSYSIPAKTPSGANVLTF
DNA: TGTGCCAGCAGTTACTCGATACCGGCGAAGACGCCCTCTGGGGCCAACGTCCTGACTTTC

size: once
V: TRBV12-3/TRBV12-4
D: TRBD1
length: 13
J: TRBJ1-6
CDR3: CASSFDRGSPLHF
DNA: TGTGCCAGCAGTTTTGACAGGGGGTCACCCCTCCACTTT

size: .
V: TRBV20-1
D: .
length: 11
J: TRBJ2-5
CDR3: CSASPGKTQYF
DNA: TGCAGTGCTAGCCCCGGGAAGACCCAGTACTTC

size: once
V: TRBV2
D: .
length: 13
J: TRBJ2-1
CDR3: CASTEGLDGEQFF
DNA: TGTGCCAGCACCGAGGGGCTTGACGGCGAGCAGTTCTTC

size: .
V: TRBV19
D: .
length: 15
J: TRBJ1-1
CDR3: CASSRADAVNTEAFF
DNA: TGTGCCAGTAGTAGGGCCGACGCGGTGAACACTGAAGCTTTCTTT

size: few
V: TRBV7-2
D: TRBD1
length: 16
J: TRBJ1-3
CDR3: CASSPQGAFLRNTIYF
DNA: TGTGCCAGCAGTCCTCAGGGGGCCTTTTTGAGAAACACCATATATTTT

size: .
V: TRBV7-2
D: TRBD1
length: 14
J: TRBJ1-2
CDR3: CASSRRDRHYGYTF
DNA: TGTGCCAGCAGCCGCCGGGACAGGCACTATGGCTACACCTTC

size: many
V: TRBV27
D: TRBD1
length: 14
J: TRBJ1-1
CDR3: CASTLTGGNTEAFF
DNA: TGTGCCAGCACTCTGACAGGGGGAAACACTGAAGCTTTCTTT

size: few
V: TRBV4-3
D: .
length: 17
J: TRBJ2-1
CDR3: CASSQAGGAMRYNEQFF
DNA: TGCGCCAGCAGCCAAGCAGGCGGAGCGATGAGGTACAATGAGCAGTTCTTC

size: few
V: TRBV12-3/TRBV12-4
D: TRBD2
length: 14
J: TRBJ2-1
CDR3: CASRSSGGLNEQFF
DNA: TGTGCCAGCAGATCTAGCGGGGGTTTAAATGAGCAGTTCTTC

size: few
V: TRBV6-2/TRBV6-3
D: .
length: 14
J: TRBJ1-5
CDR3: CASSSHAPGQPQHF
DNA: TGTGCCAGCAGTTCTCACGCCCCGGGTCAGCCCCAGCATTTT

size: many
V: TRBV11-2
D: .
length: 11
J: TRBJ2-1
CDR3: CASSLLNEQFF
DNA: TGTGCCAGCAGCTTATTAAATGAGCAGTTCTTC

size: few
V: TRBV29-1
D: .
length: 12
J: TRBJ1-2
CDR3: CSVEWSDYGYTF
DNA: TGCAGCGTTGAGTGGAGTGACTATGGCTACACCTTC

size: .
V: TRBV20-1
D: TRBD1
length: 14
J: TRBJ1-5
CDR3: CSAKGTGSDQPQHF
DNA: TGCAGTGCCAAAGGGACAGGGAGCGATCAGCCCCAGCATTTT

size: .
V: TRBV7-9
D: .
length: 15
J: TRBJ2-6
CDR3: CASSFWVSGANVLTF
DNA: TGTGCCAGCAGCTTTTGGGTCTCTGGGGCCAACGTCCTGACTTTC

size: many
V: TRBV7-9
D: .
length: 15
J: TRBJ1-1
CDR3: CASSLAAHKGAEAFF
DNA: TGTGCCAGCAGCTTGGCGGCACATAAAGGCGCTGAAGCTTTCTTT